This T cell receptor (beta chain) was captured by sequencing in a study of tumor-infiltrating lymphocytes in primary liver carcinoma. Study context: The patients comprised men and women between the ages of 30 and 69 years. Sequenced samples came back with roughly 3.5 to 7.13 million productive TCRbeta reads, and the counts looked alike across tissue types.

A remark on this clonotype: The antigen is undetermined.

Unsorted whole blood supplied the RNA, and germline DNA was extracted too. Overall study findings and caveats: Unsorted bulk processing meant the study did not compare CD4+ and CD8+ repertoires.

V was shortened by 0 bases and J by 3 bases, with 8 bases between the two germline ends. The CDR3 has 15 residues. CDR1 and CDR2 (germline): ENHRY, SYGVKD. The researchers produced TCR beta cDNA from 400 to 650 ng total RNA with a constant-region primer. Library construction for TCR beta comprised three nested multiplex PCR rounds performed with slightly modified ARM-PCR. TRBV1-TRBV30 forward primers paired with a C-beta reverse primer drove the first two PCR rounds, about 10 cycles each. TCRdb reprocessed the multiplex PCR reads with MiXCR, giving one entry per CDR3 protein. Here the sample spans 310,000 or so distinct CDR3 sequences, around 60% being singletons.

V usage is TRBV10-3 and J usage is TRBJ2-2; D not resolved. The receptor comes from a man in his forties with primary liver carcinoma and hepatitis B virus infection. Sequenced sample: peripheral blood. In DNA form, the CDR3 reads TGTGCCATCAGTGAGTCGGATCGGGACACCGGGGAGCTGTTTTTT. Residues: CAISESDRDTGELFF.